This entry lists 20 T cell receptor beta chains sequenced from one sample in a study of shared T cell receptors in the human thymus. Libraries were prepared by immunoSEQ multiplex PCR; TCRdb keeps only in-frame clonotypes and omits some of them. Altogether some 700,000 clones are present, approximately 90% being singletons, with the ten largest covering 0.0095% to 0.013%. The same data also contributed to another study, on human thymus T cells.

The sample taken for sequencing was thymocytes. Receptor source: a boy less than two years old with a congenital heart defect.

This chain uses TRBV19 with TRBJ2-7; 7 positions agree with TRBD1. Germline loops: CDR1 LNHDA, CDR2 SQIVND (reference sequence). CDR3 length: 15 amino acids. The trim removed 1 base at V and 5 bases at J, leaving 8 bases unmatched. The CDR3 nucleotides are TGTGCCAGTAGTATAGCACCTGGGACAGATCACGAGCAGTACTTC. Its protein is CASSIAPGTDHEQYF.

The CDR3 DNA reads as TGTGCCAGCAGTGATGGATTTGGGGGGATCCCCCAGGAGGAGCAGTACTTC. Translated: CASSDGFGGIPQEEQYF. The chain recombines TRBV2 with TRBJ2-7; tentative D call: TRBD2 (6 bases). The V and J ends lost 3 bases and 7 bases respectively, with 25 bases between them. From germline, CDR1 is SNHLY and CDR2 FYNNEI. There are 17 residues in the CDR3.

The V and J genes are TRBV5-1 and TRBJ1-3; TRBD1 matches at 7 bases. Germline loops: CDR1 SGHRS, CDR2 YFSETQ. V was clipped by 0 bases and J by 3 bases; unmatched bases: 9. The CDR3 contains 17 residues. CDR3 DNA: TGCGCCAGCAGCTTGGACGACAGGGAGATTTTTGGAAACACCATATATTTT. Protein sequence: CASSLDDREIFGNTIYF.

The chain carries TRBV28 and TRBJ1-5; 9 nucleotides align to TRBD1. CDR3 length equals 17 residues. With V trimmed by 6 bases and J by 0 bases, 9 bases remained unmatched. Germline values: CDR1 MDHEN, CDR2 SYDVKM. The CDR3 nucleotides read TGTGCCAGCAGACACAGGGGGCGCGGATATAGCAATCAGCCCCAGCATTTT. Amino acids: CASRHRGRGYSNQPQHF.

The chain joins TRBV14 to TRBJ2-7; 12 bases are shared with TRBD1. This CDR3 is built from 16 residues. Germline V CDR1 and CDR2: SGHDN, FVKESK. Unmatched junction bases numbered 9, after V lost 2 bases and J lost 7 bases. CDR3 sequence (DNA): TGTGCCAGCAGCCAAATACTGGGACAGGGGGCGCTTGAGCAGTACTTC. Translation: CASSQILGQGALEQYF.

V usage is TRBV4-3 and J usage is TRBJ2-4; no firm D call. The V gene's germline CDR1 is LGHNA and CDR2 YSLEER. V lost 4 bases to trimming and J lost 8 bases, with 12 bases between them. This CDR3 is built from 13 residues. The CDR3 region has the DNA TGCGCCAGCAGCCTGCGGCGTAGAGACATTCAGTACTTC. Translated, it gives CASSLRRRDIQYF.

The rearrangement links TRBV19 to TRBJ2-1; D gene unclear. With 0 bases removed from V and 8 bases from J, the gap between germline ends came to 5 bases. The CDR3 sequence is 12 residues long. From germline, CDR1 is LNHDA and CDR2 SQIVND (reference sequence). In nucleotides, the CDR3 is TGTGCCAGTAGTATAGAACGCGATGAGCAGTTCTTC. Its translation is CASSIERDEQFF.

The chain has TRBV5-8 and TRBJ2-7; TRBD2 agrees at 7 bases. The J segment lost 0 bases and the V segment lost 0 bases, leaving 12 bases of the junction unmatched. From germline, CDR1 is SGHTS and CDR2 YDEGEE. CDR3 length: 18 residues. The CDR3 DNA follows: TGTGCCAGCAGCTTGGTAGTGACGTCAGGGACTAACTCCTACGAGCAGTACTTC. This codes for CASSLVVTSGTNSYEQYF.

The J gene is TRBJ2-2, the V gene TRBV6-4; D is possibly TRBD2 (5 bases). Between the trimmed V and J ends, which lost 5 bases and 4 bases, there was a span of 8 bases. The CDR3 totals 13 residues. Germline CDR1 reads MRHNA; CDR2 reads SNTAGT. The CDR3 sequence is CASSTTSTGELFF. In DNA form, the CDR3 reads TGTGCCAGCAGTACCACTAGCACCGGGGAGCTGTTTTTT.

The genes are TRBV19 and TRBJ2-7, with 10 bases identical to TRBD2. Germline-derived CDR1 and CDR2 are LNHDA and SQIVND (reference sequence). V lost 6 bases to trimming and J lost 2 bases; unmatched junction nucleotides: 16. The CDR3 totals 18 residues. The CDR3 DNA reads TGTGCCAGTAGCCGGACTAGCGGCAGAATGGGTCGCCCCTACGAGCAGTACTTC. Translation gives CASSRTSGRMGRPYEQYF.

The CDR3 loop reads CASSFSQFTDTQYF. In nucleotides, the CDR3 is TGTGCCAGTAGTTTTTCGCAGTTCACAGATACGCAGTATTTT. The V call is TRBV19, the J call TRBJ2-3; D gene ambiguous. The CDR3 loop spans 14 amino acids. The V gene lost 5 bases and the J gene lost 2 bases, with 11 bases spanning the gap. CDR1 LNHDA and CDR2 SQIVND come from the germline V gene (reference sequence).

This chain joins TRBV30 and TRBJ1-1; a weak D match, TRBD1 (5 bases). With 4 bases removed from V and 3 bases from J, the gap between germline ends came to 15 bases. CDR1 and CDR2 (germline): GTSNPN, SVGIG (reference sequence). The CDR3 is 14 amino acids. The CDR3 DNA is TGTGCCTGGAATCAAAAGACAGACTACACTGAAGCTTTCTTT. Its translation is CAWNQKTDYTEAFF.

The chain carries TRBV4-3 and TRBJ2-1, with a weak D call TRBD2 (6 bases). Germline CDR1 reads LGHNA; CDR2 reads YSLEER. The CDR3 contains 18 residues. Trimming removed 0 bases from V and 2 bases from J, with 17 bases in between. DNA of the CDR3: TGCGCCAGCAGCCAAGATCGTTGGGGGAGGCGTACCTACAATGAGCAGTTCTTC. Translation: CASSQDRWGRRTYNEQFF.

This clone was detected only once. The gene calls are TRBV5-1 and TRBJ2-1, with 12 nucleotides matching TRBD2. Germline V gene data show CDR1 as SGHRS and CDR2 as YFSETQ. Trimming removed 6 bases from V and 7 bases from J; junction bases left unmatched: 20. The CDR3 is made up of 19 amino acids. The CDR3 region has the DNA TGCGCCAGCACCCGAAAGAGGGGGACTAGCGGGTCAGGGTTGAATGAGCAGTTCTTC. This translates into CASTRKRGTSGSGLNEQFF. Supplemented by reference TRBV5-1 and TRBJ2-1, the full variable domain reads KAGVTQTPRYLIKTRGQQVTLSCSPISGHRSVSWYQQTPGQGLQFLFEYFSETQRNKGNFPGRFSGRQFSNSRSEMNVSTLELGDSALYLCASTRKRGTSGSGLNEQFFGPGTRLTVL.

The rearrangement links TRBV19 to TRBJ2-2, with 9 bases matching TRBD2. The CDR3 has 17 residues. Germline assignment: CDR1 LNHDA and CDR2 SQIVND (reference sequence). The V and J ends lost 3 bases and 6 bases, in that order; junction bases with no gene match: 11. CDR3 coding DNA: TGTGCCAGTAGTATGATAAGCGGGAGGCCCCTACCCGGGGAGCTGTTTTTT. This gives the protein CASSMISGRPLPGELFF.

The chain carries TRBV6-6 and TRBJ2-7, with D perhaps TRBD2 (5 bases). Germline-derived CDR1 and CDR2 are MNHNY and SVGAGI (reference sequence). With 0 bases removed from V and 13 bases from J, the gap between germline ends came to 19 bases. The CDR3 consists of 14 residues. The CDR3 is CASSYSILRLAIYF. DNA for the CDR3: TGTGCCAGCAGTTACTCGATTCTGCGGCTAGCTATATACTTC.

This chain connects TRBV7-2 to TRBJ2-7, with 9 bases identical to TRBD1. The CDR3 has 16 residues. With 4 bases clipped from V and 2 bases from J, the junction kept 9 bases outside the gene matches. Per the germline V gene, CDR1 is SGHTA and CDR2 is FQGNSA. The CDR3: CASSSDGDRAPYEQYF. The CDR3 coding sequence is TGTGCCAGCAGCTCAGATGGGGACAGGGCACCCTACGAGCAGTACTTC.

This rearrangement joins TRBV9 to TRBJ2-1; 7 nucleotides match TRBD1. The CDR3 is 15 residues long. In germline, CDR1 is SGDLS, CDR2 YYNGEE. V gave up 3 bases and J gave up 6 bases; unmatched junction bases: 9. Written as DNA, the CDR3 is TGTGCCAGCAGCGCCGACAGGGAGCTATTCAATGAGCAGTTCTTC. It encodes CASSADRELFNEQFF.

This chain links TRBV29-1 with TRBJ2-1; TRBD1 matches 9 bases. V lost 4 bases, J lost 3 bases, and 4 bases stayed unmatched. This CDR3 has 14 residues. Germline CDR1 SQVTM, CDR2 ANQGSEA. CDR3 amino acids: CSVGTGVLYNEQFF. The CDR3 DNA follows: TGCAGCGTTGGGACAGGGGTGCTCTACAATGAGCAGTTCTTC.

J is TRBJ2-7 and V is TRBV2; TRBD2 matches 8 bases. Looked up from germline, CDR1 is SNHLY and CDR2 is FYNNEI. Trimming removed 4 bases from V and 0 bases from J; junction bases left unmatched: 8. The CDR3 has 16 amino acids. CDR3: CASSVYNGRVSYEQYF. As DNA, the CDR3 is TGTGCCAGCAGTGTGTACAACGGGAGGGTCTCCTACGAGCAGTACTTC.